This T cell receptor beta chain was retrieved from a study of blood T cell repertoires in COVID-19. Study as a whole: The analysed material was cDNA or gDNA that came from T cells, B-cell-depleted T cells, or PBMCs.

The CDR3 covers 13 residues. In the authors' workflow: Counts of nucleated cells, estimated from reference gene primer amplification, were obtained. TCRdb keeps only in-frame clones here, not all; method: immunoSEQ multiplex PCR. V and J calls and clone size are copied from that table; D and trimming were computed from the DNA. Altogether 250,000 to 300,000 clones are present, around 86% being singletons, with the ten largest covering 0.9% to 1%. The sequenced sample consisted of peripheral blood. This sequence originates from a woman aged 40 to 50 who had recovered from COVID-19. The V gene is TRBV1, the J gene TRBJ2-7; the table's D call, TRBD2, has no DNA check behind it. TRBV1 is a recognized pseudogene. The CDR3 protein is CTVNSGGSYEQYF. In DNA form, the CDR3 reads TGCACCGTCAATAGCGGGGGCTCCTACGAGCAGTACTTC.